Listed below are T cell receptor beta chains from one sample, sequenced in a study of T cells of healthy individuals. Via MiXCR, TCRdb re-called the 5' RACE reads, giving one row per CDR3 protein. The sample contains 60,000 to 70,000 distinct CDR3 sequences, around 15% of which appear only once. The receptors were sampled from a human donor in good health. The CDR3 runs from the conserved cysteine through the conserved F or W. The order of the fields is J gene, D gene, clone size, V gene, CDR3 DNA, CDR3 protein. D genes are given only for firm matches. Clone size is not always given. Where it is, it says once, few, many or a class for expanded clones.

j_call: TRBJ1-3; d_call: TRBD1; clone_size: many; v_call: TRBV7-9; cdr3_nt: TGTGCCAGCAGCCGGGACAGGGGCGACACCATATATTTT; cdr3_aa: CASSRDRGDTIYF
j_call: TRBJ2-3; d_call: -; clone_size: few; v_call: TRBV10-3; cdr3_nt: TGTGCCATCAGTGCACGGGCTAGCACAGATACGCAGTATTTT; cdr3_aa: CAISARASTDTQYF
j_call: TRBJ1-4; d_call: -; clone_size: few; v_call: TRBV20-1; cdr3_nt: TGCAGTGCTGGGGGGGGTGAAAAACTGTTTTTT; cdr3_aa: CSAGGGEKLFF
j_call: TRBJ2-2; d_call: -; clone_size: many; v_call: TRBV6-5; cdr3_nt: TGTGCCACCCGACCAGGCCGCTTGAACACCGGGGAGCTGTTTTTT; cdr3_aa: CATRPGRLNTGELFF
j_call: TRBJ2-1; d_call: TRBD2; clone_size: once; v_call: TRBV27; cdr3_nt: TGTGCCAGCAGTTCACTCTCCGCGGTAGCGGGAGGCGCAACCAATGAGCAGTTCTTC; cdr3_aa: CASSSLSAVAGGATNEQFF
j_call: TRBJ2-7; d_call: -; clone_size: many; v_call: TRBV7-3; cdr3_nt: TGTGCCAGCAGCTTAGCAGGTTTTAACGAGCAGTACTTC; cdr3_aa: CASSLAGFNEQYF
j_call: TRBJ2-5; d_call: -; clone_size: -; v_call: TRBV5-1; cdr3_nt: TGCGCCAGCAGCTTCCTTACTTCGGAGACCCAGTACTTC; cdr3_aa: CASSFLTSETQYF
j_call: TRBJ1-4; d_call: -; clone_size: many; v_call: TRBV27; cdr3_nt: TGTGCCAGCTCACCAGATTCTAATGAAAAACTGTTTTTT; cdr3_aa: CASSPDSNEKLFF
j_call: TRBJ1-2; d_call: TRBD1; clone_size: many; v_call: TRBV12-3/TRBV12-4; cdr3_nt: TGTGCCAGCAGTTCCGCCGGGACAGGGATTAGCTACACCTTC; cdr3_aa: CASSSAGTGISYTF
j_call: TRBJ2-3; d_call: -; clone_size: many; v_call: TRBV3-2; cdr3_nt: TGTGCCAGCAGCCAAGTCGCGACTAGCGGGAGGAGATATCTTAACACAGATACGCAGTATTTT; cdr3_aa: CASSQVATSGRRYLNTDTQYF
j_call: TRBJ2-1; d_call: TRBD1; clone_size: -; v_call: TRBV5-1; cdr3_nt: TGCGCCAGCAGCGTTACACCGGGACAGGGGAGGGGTGAGCAGTTCTTC; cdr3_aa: CASSVTPGQGRGEQFF
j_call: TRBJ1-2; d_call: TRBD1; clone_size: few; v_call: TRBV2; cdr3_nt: TGTGCCAGTGGACAGGCCGAGGGGGGCTACACCTTC; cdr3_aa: CASGQAEGGYTF
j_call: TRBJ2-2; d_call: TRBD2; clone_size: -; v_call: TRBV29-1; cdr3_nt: TGCAGCGCCGGAACCGGGGGGGGCAACACCGGGGAGCTGTTTTTT; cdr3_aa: CSAGTGGGNTGELFF